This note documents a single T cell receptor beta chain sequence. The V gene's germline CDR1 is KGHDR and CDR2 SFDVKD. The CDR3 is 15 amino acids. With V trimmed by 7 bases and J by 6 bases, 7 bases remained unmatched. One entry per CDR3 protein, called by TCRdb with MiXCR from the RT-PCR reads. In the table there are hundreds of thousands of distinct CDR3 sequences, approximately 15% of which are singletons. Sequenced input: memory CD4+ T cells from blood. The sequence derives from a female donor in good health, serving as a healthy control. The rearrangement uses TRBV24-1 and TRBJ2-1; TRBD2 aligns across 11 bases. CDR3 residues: CATRQTGTSGNEQFF. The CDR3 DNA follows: TGTGCCACCAGGCAAACCGGGACTAGCGGCAATGAGCAGTTCTTC.